This T cell receptor beta chain was obtained from a study of OX40 agonist ivuxolimab in advanced cancers. Study outcomes and limitations: The study observed clonal expansion of CD4+ and CD8+ blood T cells by week 6 at 0.1 to 3.0 mg/kg. The antigen specificity of the peripheral T cells (those that were expanded) was not determined.

Germline CDR1 reads SNHLY; CDR2 reads FYNNEI. V shed 4 bases and J shed 2 bases, with 11 bases lying between them. CDR3 size: 14 residues. This clone turned up a few times. What it binds is unknown. The data were produced by immunoSEQ multiplex PCR, yet TCRdb's version contains in-frame clones alone and is incomplete. The data contain about 60,000 clones, 91% of them singletons. This chain connects TRBV2 to TRBJ2-5, with TRBD1 as a possible D gene (6 bases). The sequencing used CD4+ or CD8+ T cells sorted from blood, collected in a trial of the OX40 agonist ivuxolimab. This TCR came from an adult with an advanced solid tumor such as melanoma, head and neck, liver or kidney cancer. CDR3 in DNA: TGTGCCAGCAGTGGAGGGACACCTCAAGAGACCCAGTACTTC. As protein: CASSGGTPQETQYF.